In this sample, the clone carrying this TCR beta chain turned up many times. CDR3 size: 12 residues. V was pared by 3 bases and J by 6 bases, with 6 bases between. Germline V gene data show CDR1 as MNHEY and CDR2 as SVGEGT. This specimen comes from a study of spatial heterogeneity in lung cancer. Study overall: A consistent excess of beta-chain over alpha-chain sequences was detected.

Every TCR cDNA molecule bore a unique molecular identifier. From the 5' RACE reads, TCRdb called clonotypes with MiXCR, one entry per CDR3 protein. The sample contains about 23,000 distinct CDR3 sequences, 4% to 5% of which appear only once. Time point denoted: sample taken at primary tumor resection. The approximately 79 donors had untreated early-stage non-small cell lung cancer. Whole RNA from tumor, nontumor lung or frozen PBMC was sequenced unsorted. The sequence was collected from a male donor with early-stage non-small cell lung cancer. The sample in question was PBMCs, obtained at surgery. This chain connects TRBV6-2 or TRBV6-3 to TRBJ2-1; no clear D gene. The CDR3 is CASSYPRNEQFF. The CDR3 DNA sequence: TGTGCCAGCAGTTATCCCCGCAATGAGCAGTTCTTC.